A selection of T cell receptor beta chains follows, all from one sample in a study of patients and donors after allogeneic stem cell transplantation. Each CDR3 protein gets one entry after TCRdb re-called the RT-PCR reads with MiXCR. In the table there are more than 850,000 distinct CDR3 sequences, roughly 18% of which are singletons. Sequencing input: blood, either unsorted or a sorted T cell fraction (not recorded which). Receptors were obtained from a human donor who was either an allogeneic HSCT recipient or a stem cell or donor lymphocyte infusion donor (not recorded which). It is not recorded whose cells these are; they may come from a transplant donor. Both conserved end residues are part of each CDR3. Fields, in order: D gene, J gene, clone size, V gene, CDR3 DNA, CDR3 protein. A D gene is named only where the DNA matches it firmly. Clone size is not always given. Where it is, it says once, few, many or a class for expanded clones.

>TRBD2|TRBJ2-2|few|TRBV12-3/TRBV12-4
TGTGCCAGCAGTTTTACTAGCGGGGGACCCGGGGAGCTGTTTTTT
CASSFTSGGPGELFF
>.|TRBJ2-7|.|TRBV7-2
TGTGCCAGCAGCTTAAGTCCCGCACCTTCCTACGAGCAGTACTTC
CASSLSPAPSYEQYF
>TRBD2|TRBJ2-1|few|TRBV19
TGTGCCAGTAGCCGAAGTAGCGGGGGGTCATACAATGAGCAGTTCTTC
CASSRSSGGSYNEQFF
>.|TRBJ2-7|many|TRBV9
TGTGCCAGCAGCCCCGGGACTCCCTCCTACGAGCAGTACTTC
CASSPGTPSYEQYF
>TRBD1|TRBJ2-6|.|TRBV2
TGTGCCAGCAGTGAAGCCCGTGGGACAGGGGGTTCACTCCCTGGGGCCAACGTCCTGACTTTC
CASSEARGTGGSLPGANVLTF
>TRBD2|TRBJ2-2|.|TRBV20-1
TGCAGTGCTAGACCTAGCGGGAGGTGGACCGGGGAGCTGTTTTTT
CSARPSGRWTGELFF
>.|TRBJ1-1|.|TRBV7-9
TGTGCCAGCACCCCCGAGGGGAGAACTGAAGCTTTCTTT
CASTPEGRTEAFF
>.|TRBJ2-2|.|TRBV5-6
TGTGCCAGCAGCTTGGTTATCGGCAGTAGGACCGGGGAGCTGTTTTTT
CASSLVIGSRTGELFF
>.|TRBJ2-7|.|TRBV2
TGTGCCAGCATTCTCAGTGATTACGAGCAGTACTTC
CASILSDYEQYF
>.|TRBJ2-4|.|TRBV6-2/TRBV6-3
TGTGCCAGCAAGTTTCAGGGAATTGACATTCAGTACTTC
CASKFQGIDIQYF